The sequence of this T cell receptor beta chain was determined in a study of radiotherapy plus CTLA-4 blockade in lung cancer. For the study at large: An objective response was seen in roughly 20% of patients, and disease control in 30% to 35%.

This clone appeared a few times. The antigen remains undetermined. Notes on the study in general: Clones of tumor-derived TCRs expanded in blood after radiotherapy plus ipilimumab. The best predictor of response was reported to be early blood T cell clone dynamics, with interferon-beta.

Germline values: CDR1 MGHRA, CDR2 YSYEKL. The CDR3 length is 14 residues. V shed 2 bases, J shed 7 bases, and the junction held 7 bases outside the gene matches. Those patients who had chemo-refractory metastatic non-small-cell lung cancer were given focal radiation along with CTLA-4 blockade through ipilimumab. Assay used: immunoSEQ multiplex PCR; TCRdb lists only in-frame clones, some missing. The top ten hold about 6% of the sample, which has around 40,000 clones, 75% to 90% seen once. The chain uses TRBV4-1 and TRBJ1-1, with TRBD1 matching over 7 bases. The specimen was peripheral blood, collected from a patient treated with radiotherapy plus ipilimumab. The clonotype was recovered from a human donor with non-small cell lung cancer who had stable disease on radiotherapy plus ipilimumab. CDR3 DNA: TGCGCCAGCAGCCAACCATTGACAGGGAGTGAAGCTTTCTTT. The encoded protein is CASSQPLTGSEAFF.